This section outlines one T cell receptor (beta chain) sequence together with its context. The data originate from a study of blood T cell repertoires in COVID-19. The wider study: Samples came from the United States, Italy and Spain, spanning acute and convalescent COVID-19. In each case, the material was cDNA or gDNA derived from T cells, B-cell-depleted T cells, or PBMCs.

This CDR3 spans 15 amino acids. Trimming pared 4 bases from V and 2 bases from J, leaving 11 bases between. CDR1 and CDR2 from the germline V gene are MRHNA and SNTAGT. Original processing notes: Researchers report that nucleated cell counts were estimated from reference gene primer amplification. TCRdb's copy holds only in-frame clones and misses some; the assay was immunoSEQ multiplex PCR. The V and J calls and clone size are taken from that table; D and trimming were inferred from the DNA. The table lists about 86,000 clones, around 80% of them singletons. The receptor was derived from an elderly woman with active or convalescent COVID-19. The chain uses TRBV6-4 and TRBJ2-2; D may be TRBD2 (6 bases). The sample taken for sequencing was peripheral blood. The chain's CDR3 is CASSVSSANTGELFF. The CDR3 DNA follows: TGTGCCAGCAGTGTGTCTAGCGCAAACACCGGGGAGCTGTTTTTT.